The sequence of this T cell receptor beta chain was determined in a study of beta chain features in type 1 diabetes. Notes on the study in general: In the patient group, naive, central memory and Treg TCRB repertoires seemed more alike than in the healthy donor group. There was a possibility that cDNA sequencing over-represented cells with high TCR expression.

Comment on this clone: Its antigen is unidentified.

Germline CDR1 is SGHAT and CDR2 is FQDESV (reference sequence). CDR3 length: 14 amino acids. With 2 bases clipped from V and 4 bases from J, the junction kept 4 bases outside the gene matches. The authors reverse transcribed all of the isolated RNA, so sequencing captured expressed TCRB transcripts. TCRdb's copy holds only in-frame clones and misses some; the assay was immunoSEQ multiplex PCR. Counted here are hundreds of thousands of clones, about a sixth occurring once; the ten biggest clones make up about 0.093%. The chain uses TRBV11-1 and TRBJ1-1; 7 bases line up with TRBD1. The clonotype was recovered from a man between 18 and 29 years old in good health. Sequencing was carried out using naive CD4+ T cells from blood. Here the CDR3 DNA reads TGTGCCAGCAGCTTAACAGGGGTGGTCACTGAAGCTTTCTTT. Protein sequence: CASSLTGVVTEAFF.